This is a list of T cell receptor beta chains from one sample in a study of T cell responses to AZD1222 COVID-19 vaccine. Some clones are missing from TCRdb's copy, which holds only in-frame ones; the method was immunoSEQ multiplex PCR. Seen here are fewer than 200,000 clones, more than 85% observed once, and the top ten hold about 1.8%. The sample in question was peripheral blood, obtained 28 days after the second AZD1222 dose. These receptor sequences come from an adult who received the AZD1222 COVID-19 vaccine. The CDR3 runs from the conserved cysteine through the conserved F or W. D genes are given only for firm matches. Not all rows give a size; the values are once, few, many and, for expanded clones, a class.

v_call: TRBV18
j_call: TRBJ1-5
d_call: NA
clone_size: NA
cdr3_length: 12
cdr3_aa: CASSGRNQPQHF
cdr3_nt: TGTGCCAGCTCAGGCAGAAATCAGCCCCAGCATTTT

v_call: TRBV18
j_call: TRBJ2-7
d_call: NA
clone_size: NA
cdr3_length: 14
cdr3_aa: CASSLTEAGHEQYF
cdr3_nt: TGTGCCAGCTCACTGACCGAGGCCGGCCACGAGCAGTACTTC

v_call: TRBV13
j_call: TRBJ2-2
d_call: NA
clone_size: NA
cdr3_length: 16
cdr3_aa: CASSLNFLRNTGELFF
cdr3_nt: TGTGCCAGCAGTCTCAATTTTTTGCGGAACACCGGGGAGCTGTTTTTT

v_call: TRBV29-1
j_call: TRBJ1-4
d_call: NA
clone_size: NA
cdr3_length: 12
cdr3_aa: CSAGPGTEKLFF
cdr3_nt: TGCAGCGCAGGCCCGGGGACTGAAAAACTGTTTTTT

v_call: TRBV6-1
j_call: TRBJ2-7
d_call: NA
clone_size: NA
cdr3_length: 15
cdr3_aa: CASSDGGPKVYKQYF
cdr3_nt: TGTGCCAGCAGTGACGGGGGACCCAAGGTGTACAAGCAGTACTTC

v_call: TRBV4-2
j_call: TRBJ2-2
d_call: NA
clone_size: NA
cdr3_length: 14
cdr3_aa: CASSLRTEFGELFF
cdr3_nt: TGTGCCAGCAGCCTGCGGACAGAGTTCGGGGAGCTGTTTTTT

v_call: TRBV6-5
j_call: TRBJ1-2
d_call: TRBD1
clone_size: NA
cdr3_length: 15
cdr3_aa: CATLRGQGGVYGYTF
cdr3_nt: TGTGCCACCCTCCGAGGACAGGGCGGTGTTTATGGCTACACCTTC

v_call: TRBV10-3
j_call: TRBJ1-6
d_call: NA
clone_size: NA
cdr3_length: 13
cdr3_aa: CAISRDAYSPLHF
cdr3_nt: TGTGCCATCAGCCGGGACGCTTATTCACCCCTCCACTTT

v_call: TRBV11-2
j_call: TRBJ2-1
d_call: NA
clone_size: NA
cdr3_length: 18
cdr3_aa: CASSLDVDRGRLYNEQFF
cdr3_nt: TGTGCCAGCAGCTTAGATGTTGATAGGGGGAGACTCTACAATGAGCAGTTCTTC

v_call: TRBV4-1
j_call: TRBJ1-1
d_call: NA
clone_size: NA
cdr3_length: 20
cdr3_aa: CASSQGMQDARTTMNTEAFF
cdr3_nt: TGCGCCAGCAGCCAAGGTATGCAGGATGCGCGAACCACCATGAACACTGAAGCTTTCTTT

v_call: TRBV7-3
j_call: TRBJ2-1
d_call: TRBD2
clone_size: NA
cdr3_length: 15
cdr3_aa: CASSPEGGSGNEQFF
cdr3_nt: TGTGCCAGCAGCCCAGAGGGCGGGAGTGGCAATGAGCAGTTCTTC

v_call: TRBV6-6
j_call: TRBJ1-2
d_call: TRBD1
clone_size: NA
cdr3_length: 12
cdr3_aa: CASSKDRVGYTF
cdr3_nt: TGTGCCAGCAGTAAGGACAGGGTTGGCTACACCTTC

v_call: TRBV6-5
j_call: TRBJ1-1
d_call: NA
clone_size: NA
cdr3_length: 14
cdr3_aa: CASRDATVNTEAFF
cdr3_nt: TGTGCCAGCAGAGACGCGACAGTAAACACTGAAGCTTTCTTT

v_call: TRBV25-1
j_call: TRBJ2-7
d_call: NA
clone_size: NA
cdr3_length: 11
cdr3_aa: CASSAYYEQYF
cdr3_nt: TGTGCCAGCAGTGCGTACTACGAGCAGTACTTC

v_call: TRBV5-3
j_call: TRBJ1-5
d_call: NA
clone_size: NA
cdr3_length: 12
cdr3_aa: CARSLFLGPQHF
cdr3_nt: TGTGCCAGAAGCTTGTTCTTAGGGCCCCAGCATTTT

v_call: TRBV24-1
j_call: TRBJ2-7
d_call: NA
clone_size: NA
cdr3_length: 17
cdr3_aa: CATSDFLSKSGSYEQYF
cdr3_nt: TGTGCCACCAGTGATTTCTTATCGAAGTCGGGATCCTACGAGCAGTACTTC

v_call: TRBV7-9
j_call: TRBJ1-6
d_call: TRBD1
clone_size: NA
cdr3_length: 16
cdr3_aa: CASSSTGTGEGTPLHF
cdr3_nt: TGTGCCAGCAGCTCAACCGGGACAGGGGAAGGGACACCCCTCCACTTT

v_call: TRBV7-9
j_call: TRBJ2-3
d_call: TRBD2
clone_size: NA
cdr3_length: 15
cdr3_aa: CASSWTSGFTDTQYF
cdr3_nt: TGTGCCAGCAGCTGGACTAGCGGATTCACAGATACGCAGTATTTT

v_call: TRBV18
j_call: TRBJ1-2
d_call: NA
clone_size: once
cdr3_length: 13
cdr3_aa: CASSPGGGHGYTF
cdr3_nt: TGTGCCAGCTCACCAGGGGGCGGTCATGGCTACACCTTC

v_call: TRBV11-3
j_call: TRBJ1-1
d_call: TRBD1
clone_size: NA
cdr3_length: 20
cdr3_aa: CASSLSDRGPSWISGTEAFF
cdr3_nt: TGTGCCAGCAGCCTATCGGACAGGGGGCCCTCGTGGATATCGGGCACTGAAGCTTTCTTT

v_call: TRBV29-1
j_call: TRBJ2-7
d_call: NA
clone_size: once
cdr3_length: 14
cdr3_aa: CSVGTGQLLGEQYF
cdr3_nt: TGCAGCGTGGGAACAGGGCAGCTTCTGGGAGAGCAGTACTTC

v_call: TRBV24-1
j_call: TRBJ2-2
d_call: NA
clone_size: NA
cdr3_length: 16
cdr3_aa: CATSDLREVDTGELFF
cdr3_nt: TGTGCCACCAGTGATTTGAGGGAGGTAGACACCGGGGAGCTGTTTTTT

v_call: TRBV6-6
j_call: TRBJ1-1
d_call: TRBD1
clone_size: NA
cdr3_length: 15
cdr3_aa: CASSYTGTGEGKAFF
cdr3_nt: TGTGCCAGCAGTTACACCGGGACAGGGGAGGGGAAAGCTTTCTTT

v_call: TRBV5-4
j_call: TRBJ1-1
d_call: NA
clone_size: NA
cdr3_length: 14
cdr3_aa: CASSLGQRATEAFF
cdr3_nt: TGTGCCAGCAGCTTGGGACAAAGAGCCACTGAAGCTTTCTTT

v_call: TRBV7-7
j_call: TRBJ2-3
d_call: TRBD1
clone_size: once
cdr3_length: 19
cdr3_aa: CARLIPGQGYSARQDTQYF
cdr3_nt: TGTGCTAGACTGATACCGGGACAGGGCTACAGTGCGCGGCAAGATACGCAGTATTTT

v_call: TRBV7-9
j_call: TRBJ2-3
d_call: NA
clone_size: NA
cdr3_length: 15
cdr3_aa: CASSFRGEGSDTQYF
cdr3_nt: TGTGCCAGCAGCTTCAGGGGAGAAGGTTCAGATACGCAGTATTTT

v_call: TRBV7-8
j_call: TRBJ1-3
d_call: TRBD1
clone_size: NA
cdr3_length: 13
cdr3_aa: CASTQDRGNTIYF
cdr3_nt: TGTGCCAGCACCCAGGACAGGGGAAACACCATATATTTT

v_call: TRBV18
j_call: TRBJ1-4
d_call: NA
clone_size: NA
cdr3_length: 15
cdr3_aa: CASSPRSSETDGLFF
cdr3_nt: TGTGCCAGCTCACCTCGGTCGTCTGAGACAGACGGACTGTTTTTT

v_call: TRBV4-1
j_call: TRBJ1-1
d_call: NA
clone_size: NA
cdr3_length: 14
cdr3_aa: CASSLGGGNTEAFF
cdr3_nt: TGCGCCAGCAGCCTGGGGGGTGGGAACACTGAAGCTTTCTTT

v_call: TRBV14
j_call: TRBJ2-3
d_call: NA
clone_size: NA
cdr3_length: 13
cdr3_aa: CASSQGMGTAEYF
cdr3_nt: TGTGCCAGCAGCCAAGGAATGGGGACCGCGGAGTATTTT

v_call: TRBV7-2
j_call: TRBJ2-1
d_call: TRBD2
clone_size: NA
cdr3_length: 18
cdr3_aa: CASSFLPSGITSYNEQFF
cdr3_nt: TGTGCCAGCAGCTTCTTGCCTAGCGGGATCACTTCCTACAATGAGCAGTTCTTC

v_call: TRBV7-9
j_call: TRBJ1-1
d_call: TRBD1
clone_size: NA
cdr3_length: 17
cdr3_aa: CASSLPTGADRNTEAFF
cdr3_nt: TGTGCCAGCAGCTTGCCAACAGGGGCCGATAGGAACACTGAAGCTTTCTTT

v_call: TRBV4-1
j_call: TRBJ1-5
d_call: NA
clone_size: NA
cdr3_length: 16
cdr3_aa: CASSQDRTPGGQPQHF
cdr3_nt: TGCGCCAGCAGCCAAGATCGAACCCCGGGGGGACAGCCCCAGCATTTT

v_call: TRBV7-9
j_call: TRBJ1-1
d_call: NA
clone_size: NA
cdr3_length: 16
cdr3_aa: CASSLGMAGVGTEAFF
cdr3_nt: TGTGCCAGCAGCTTAGGGATGGCAGGGGTAGGCACTGAAGCTTTCTTT

v_call: TRBV25-1
j_call: TRBJ1-5
d_call: TRBD1
clone_size: NA
cdr3_length: 15
cdr3_aa: CASSEGQGARQPQHF
cdr3_nt: TGTGCCAGCAGTGAAGGACAGGGGGCGAGGCAGCCCCAGCATTTT

v_call: TRBV27
j_call: TRBJ1-1
d_call: TRBD1
clone_size: NA
cdr3_length: 14
cdr3_aa: CASRPQGQNTEAFF
cdr3_nt: TGTGCCAGCAGGCCACAGGGGCAGAACACTGAAGCTTTCTTT

v_call: TRBV4-1
j_call: TRBJ2-3
d_call: NA
clone_size: NA
cdr3_length: 16
cdr3_aa: CASSQEGRGGTDTQYF
cdr3_nt: TGCGCCAGCAGCCAAGAGGGCAGGGGAGGAACAGATACGCAGTATTTT

v_call: TRBV9
j_call: TRBJ2-1
d_call: TRBD2
clone_size: NA
cdr3_length: 13
cdr3_aa: CASSVGLANEQFF
cdr3_nt: TGTGCCAGCAGCGTGGGACTAGCCAATGAGCAGTTCTTC

v_call: TRBV11-2
j_call: TRBJ1-1
d_call: NA
clone_size: NA
cdr3_length: 15
cdr3_aa: CASSLRTVMNTEAFF
cdr3_nt: TGTGCCAGCAGCTTAAGGACGGTAATGAACACTGAAGCTTTCTTT

v_call: TRBV7-9
j_call: TRBJ2-1
d_call: TRBD1
clone_size: NA
cdr3_length: 16
cdr3_aa: CASFWDRGYTYNEQFF
cdr3_nt: TGTGCCAGCTTTTGGGACAGGGGTTATACCTACAATGAGCAGTTCTTC

v_call: TRBV18
j_call: TRBJ2-3
d_call: TRBD2
clone_size: NA
cdr3_length: 16
cdr3_aa: CASSPPELAGGLTQYF
cdr3_nt: TGTGCCAGCTCACCACCCGAGCTAGCGGGGGGCCTTACGCAGTATTTT

v_call: TRBV5-1
j_call: TRBJ1-2
d_call: NA
clone_size: once
cdr3_length: 12
cdr3_aa: CASSRGDTGYTF
cdr3_nt: TGCGCCAGCAGCAGGGGAGATACGGGCTACACCTTC

v_call: TRBV19
j_call: TRBJ2-1
d_call: NA
clone_size: NA
cdr3_length: 15
cdr3_aa: CASSHRTLHSNEQFF
cdr3_nt: TGTGCCAGTAGTCACCGGACTCTCCACTCTAATGAGCAGTTCTTC

v_call: TRBV7-2
j_call: TRBJ1-2
d_call: TRBD1
clone_size: NA
cdr3_length: 14
cdr3_aa: CASSDMTGGYGYTF
cdr3_nt: TGTGCCAGCAGCGATATGACAGGGGGGTATGGCTACACCTTC

v_call: TRBV5-6
j_call: TRBJ2-7
d_call: NA
clone_size: NA
cdr3_length: 15
cdr3_aa: CASSSRGAALYEQYF
cdr3_nt: TGTGCCAGCAGCTCGAGGGGGGCGGCACTCTACGAGCAGTACTTC

v_call: TRBV4-3
j_call: TRBJ1-4
d_call: NA
clone_size: NA
cdr3_length: 15
cdr3_aa: CASSQLRATNEKLFF
cdr3_nt: TGCGCCAGCAGCCAACTTCGGGCAACTAATGAAAAACTGTTTTTT

v_call: TRBV5-1
j_call: TRBJ2-1
d_call: TRBD2
clone_size: NA
cdr3_length: 15
cdr3_aa: CASGPWLAGGNEQFF
cdr3_nt: TGCGCCAGCGGCCCGTGGCTAGCGGGAGGGAATGAGCAGTTCTTC

v_call: TRBV7-9
j_call: TRBJ1-5
d_call: TRBD1
clone_size: once
cdr3_length: 15
cdr3_aa: CASSSFRDRNQPQHF
cdr3_nt: TGTGCCAGCAGCTCCTTCCGGGACAGGAATCAGCCCCAGCATTTT

v_call: TRBV29-1
j_call: TRBJ2-7
d_call: NA
clone_size: NA
cdr3_length: 10
cdr3_aa: CSAQGGGQYF
cdr3_nt: TGCAGCGCCCAGGGGGGTGGGCAGTACTTC

v_call: TRBV23-1
j_call: TRBJ1-2
d_call: TRBD1
clone_size: NA
cdr3_length: 15
cdr3_aa: CASSQRTGVNYGYTF
cdr3_nt: TGCGCCAGCAGTCAACGGACAGGGGTAAACTATGGCTACACCTTC

v_call: TRBV24-1
j_call: TRBJ2-3
d_call: NA
clone_size: NA
cdr3_length: 12
cdr3_aa: CATSAGSDTQYF
cdr3_nt: TGTGCCACCAGTGCAGGGTCAGATACGCAGTATTTT

v_call: TRBV10-2
j_call: TRBJ1-5
d_call: NA
clone_size: once
cdr3_length: 16
cdr3_aa: CASSPTWTDSNQPQHF
cdr3_nt: TGCGCCAGCAGTCCTACTTGGACGGATAGCAATCAGCCCCAGCATTTT

v_call: TRBV18
j_call: TRBJ2-5
d_call: NA
clone_size: NA
cdr3_length: 13
cdr3_aa: CASSPGFQETQYF
cdr3_nt: TGTGCCAGCTCACCTGGGTTCCAAGAGACCCAGTACTTC